This T cell receptor (beta chain) is from a study of identical twins (dated by TCRdb to the mid-2010s). General notes on the study: To test whether fetal clonotypes persist, this study deep-sequenced TCR alpha and beta repertoires from monozygotic twins, from unrelated adults of various ages, and from cord blood. Replicate twin experiments were performed at different times using different library preparation protocols to rule out contamination.

All donors were healthy Caucasians. Three pairs of female monozygotic twins, all aged roughly 18 to 30 years, made up the twin cohort. Peripheral blood mononuclear cells were used as the source from which RNA for TCR libraries was isolated. What the authors observed across the whole study: Recombination models systematically underestimated out-of-frame TCR alpha sharing in monozygotic twins but agreed with sharing between unrelated individuals. Fewer insertions were carried by abundant cord blood beta clonotypes, a similar but weaker trend appeared in young adult naive repertoires, and no such trend appeared in memory repertoires. Compared with coincidental sharing between unrelated individuals, out-of-frame TCR alpha sequences shared between twins had an excess of sequences with low generation probability. Because the same donors could not be followed over many years, the conclusions depended on cross-sectional statistical analysis. Invariant T cells such as MAIT and iNKT could partly confound zero-insertion analyses, though diverse VJ usage argued against this for most clonotypes. A weaker excess of twin sharing was found in beta out-of-frame sequences because the signal-to-noise ratio was lowered by fewer shared sequences.

To prepare the library, 5' RACE was applied. TCRdb names Illumina HiSeq 2000 as the instrument used. Template switching added a universal primer binding site, and the final cDNA carried a unique molecular identifier that allowed TCR cDNA molecules to be counted accurately. First-strand cDNA for TCR alpha and beta chains was synthesized from specific primers in the conserved constant-segment region. To control for contamination, each cDNA library was double barcoded with a SMART-Mk sample barcode plus Illumina barcodes. Two successive PCR steps introduced TruSeq adapter sequences along with Illumina sample barcodes. The TCR alpha and beta cDNA libraries were sequenced on the Illumina HiSeq platform using custom primers. The study's own analysis went as follows. MiGEC was used to process raw reads and extract unique molecular identifiers, and MiXCR was used to find CDR3 positions. For each individual, recombination models were inferred using an EM algorithm with the repgenHMM and IGoR tools. Shared clonotype analysis was performed with the tcR package in R, normalizing sharing by the product of cloneset sizes. To study raw recombination free of thymic and clonal selection effects, out-of-frame nonproductive sequences were analyzed. Clones were called with MiXCR by TCRdb after fastp trimmed the public reads at Q25, and only in-frame beta chains were retained. Under each unique CDR3 protein, matching rows form one entry showing the most common genes and DNA. None of the V and J calls come from the authors' own analysis; TCRdb made them. Here the sample has about 900,000 distinct CDR3 sequences; around 12% occur a single time. The biggest ten clones account for around 1.5% of the sample.

Worth noting for this clonotype: It lacks a known antigen. Base qualities are not at hand, and no much larger clone is one base apart.

The CDR3 goes from the cysteine to the phenylalanine over 13 residues. Solely the CDR3 DNA is kept, with 39 bases framed from the first base. Between the V and J ends, shortened by 4 bases and 10 bases respectively, the junction contains 14 bases. Sequences MRHNA (CDR1) and SNTAGT (CDR2) are obtained from the germline V gene. These data were also filed under a second study, of yellow fever vaccine responses in identical twins. The second study's authors report: According to the authors, in identical twins the way T cells responded to vaccination appeared partly convergent and partly personalized. In the study, vaccine-responding T cell clones were precisely tracked in identical twins.

The sequenced sample was PBMCs. The TCR was taken from a woman younger than 30 in good health. The receptor chain draws on TRBV6-4 and TRBJ2-1, with TRBD1 perhaps the D gene, on 6 matching bases. The DNA sequence is as follows: TGTGCCAGCAGTGCTCGACAGGTTGACGAGCAGTTCTTC. Its amino acids are CASSARQVDEQFF.